This paragraph reports one T cell receptor (beta chain). The antigen is not known. The data are from a study of T-cell memory formation after mild COVID-19. Study in general: Clustering of TCRs was largely donor specific. Study outcomes and limitations: Clones that contracted clustered mainly in CM and EM if CD4+ and in EMRA if CD8+. From day 15 to 85, contracting clones were balanced between CD4 and CD8, whereas later expanders leaned toward CD4+.

The CDR3 extends over 16 amino acids. The V gene's germline CDR1 is MNHEY and CDR2 SVGAGI. After removal of 2 bases from V and 5 bases from J, the junction contained 7 bases not matched to a gene. Employing constant-segment primers, 5'RACE generated TCR alpha and TCR beta cDNA libraries bearing sample barcodes and UMIs. TCRdb fed the 5' RACE reads into MiXCR, producing one record per CDR3 protein. The sample shows approximately 490,000 distinct CDR3 sequences, around 20% of them seen only once. The sequence came from an adult woman who had mild COVID-19 (a few samples of this study predate the infection). Cell type and time point are not known. This chain joins TRBV6-5 and TRBJ1-4, with 8 bases lining up with TRBD1. The sequencing input was PBMCs or a T cell subset sorted from them (not recorded which). The chain's CDR3 is CASSYHPHRGNEKLFF. In DNA form, the CDR3 reads TGTGCCAGCAGTTACCACCCCCACAGGGGGAATGAAAAACTGTTTTTT.